The 20 T cell receptor beta chains in this list originate from one sample, sequenced in a study of T cell repertoires in cytomegalovirus infection. No antigen has been assigned to these receptors. TCRdb itself ran the reads through MiXCR, one entry per CDR3 protein. The sample has 100,000 or so distinct CDR3 sequences, 35% to 50% seen once; the top ten hold less than 80%. The starting material was CD8+ T cells from cultured PBMCs, obtained from culture after CMV antigen stimulation. These TCRs come from a human donor in good health (CMV status not recorded). Some clones in this sample may be carry-over from other donors' samples.

The V gene is TRBV7-9, the J gene TRBJ1-1; TRBD1 agrees at 7 bases. Unmatched junction bases numbered 7, after V lost 5 bases and J lost 4 bases. Germline V gene data show CDR1 as SEHNR and CDR2 as FQNEAQ (reference sequence). This CDR3 has 14 residues. CDR3 DNA: TGTGCCAGCAGCCCCAGGACAGGAGGCACTGAAGCTTTCTTT. Residues: CASSPRTGGTEAFF.

The V call is TRBV7-8, the J call TRBJ2-1, with 9 bases identical to TRBD2. Trimming at V came to 5 bases and at J to 9 bases, leaving 11 bases not matched to a gene. Germline CDR1 and CDR2: SGHVS and FQNEAQ. This CDR3 comprises 15 residues. CDR3 protein: CASSPSGGSAGEQFF. For the CDR3, the DNA is TGTGCCAGCAGCCCAAGCGGGGGGTCCGCGGGTGAGCAGTTCTTC.

This clonotype showed up just a few times. The chain recombines TRBV19 with TRBJ1-1; no clear D. Trimming took 5 bases from V and 6 from J, leaving 13 bases between them. This CDR3 comprises 13 residues. CDR1 is LNHDA and CDR2 is SQIVND in the germline V gene (reference sequence). The CDR3: CASSATTGSEAFF. The DNA for the CDR3 is TGTGCCAGTAGTGCAACTACCGGGTCTGAAGCTTTCTTT.

In this sample, this clonotype turned up a few times. This chain uses TRBV12-3 or TRBV12-4 with TRBJ2-1; 8 bases fit TRBD2. The CDR3 length is 13 residues. V shed 5 bases, J shed 7 bases, and the junction held 4 bases outside the gene matches. The CDR3 DNA reads as TGTGCCAGCAGTAAGTCTAGCGGGAATGAGCAGTTCTTC. This gives the protein CASSKSSGNEQFF.

This clonotype was picked up a small number of times. The CDR3 region has the DNA TGTGCCAGCAGCTCGGGCCCAGATACGCAGTATTTT. It translates to CASSSGPDTQYF. V usage is TRBV7-9 and J usage is TRBJ2-3; D is unresolved. Germline V gene sequence: CDR1 SEHNR, CDR2 FQNEAQ (reference sequence). CDR3 length: 12 residues. Trimming took 4 bases from V and 4 from J, leaving 6 bases between them.

The chain joins TRBV7-8 to TRBJ1-2; no reliable D call. The CDR3 sequence is 14 residues long. Germline assignment: CDR1 SGHVS and CDR2 FQNEAQ. The V end was cut by 1 base, the J end by 4 bases, with 10 bases between. The CDR3 DNA reads TGTGCCAGCAGCTTAGGAGGGATCGGCTATGGCTACACCTTC. Amino acids: CASSLGGIGYGYTF.

J is TRBJ1-1 and V is TRBV28; D gene uncertain. The CDR3 extends over 13 amino acids. Germline V gene lookup returns CDR1 MDHEN and CDR2 SYDVKM. The ends were cut back, 2 bases at V and 3 bases at J, with 7 bases in the middle. CDR3 in DNA: TGTGCCAGCAGTTTAGCGGGCTACACTGAAGCTTTCTTT. Amino acids: CASSLAGYTEAFF.

The genes are TRBV20-1 and TRBJ1-5; possible D gene TRBD1, 5 bases. From germline, CDR1 is DFQATT and CDR2 SNEGSKA (reference sequence). The CDR3 is 17 residues long. V shed 0 bases and J shed 7 bases, with 22 bases lying between them. CDR3 protein: CSARDPIRAGNLQPQHF. CDR3 DNA: TGCAGTGCTAGAGATCCAATCAGGGCAGGGAATTTGCAGCCCCAGCATTTT.

The chain carries TRBV12-3 or TRBV12-4 and TRBJ1-4; D is ambiguous. The V end was cut by 0 bases, the J end by 8 bases, with 7 bases between. The CDR3 spans 13 residues. The CDR3 DNA is TGTGCCAGCAGTTTAGCGCGGTTAGAAAAACTGTTTTTT. Protein sequence: CASSLARLEKLFF.

This clonotype was observed a handful of times. V gene TRBV7-2 combines with J gene TRBJ2-7; 11 bases agree with TRBD2. The CDR3 extends over 16 amino acids. From germline, CDR1 is SGHTA and CDR2 FQGNSA. J lost 3 bases, V lost 1 base, and 5 bases had no gene match. The CDR3 reads CASSLGLGLAVYEQYF. In DNA form, the CDR3 reads TGTGCCAGCAGCTTAGGATTGGGACTAGCGGTCTACGAGCAGTACTTC.

This clonotype has a count of ten or more. The chain carries TRBV7-9 and TRBJ2-5; 9 bases are shared with TRBD1. The CDR3 spans 15 residues. Losses at the gene ends were 5 bases for V and 5 bases for J; bases not matched to a gene: 9. Germline CDR1 reads SEHNR; CDR2 reads FQNEAQ (reference sequence). CDR3 loop: CASSRGQGSGETQYF. DNA of the CDR3: TGTGCCAGCAGCCGGGGACAGGGCTCAGGGGAGACCCAGTACTTC.

The chain has TRBV7-8 and TRBJ2-5; TRBD2 matches at 9 bases. The J segment lost 5 bases and the V segment lost 1 base, leaving 5 bases of the junction unmatched. This CDR3 contains 15 residues. Germline values: CDR1 SGHVS, CDR2 FQNEAQ. The CDR3 reads CASSLGGGGWETQYF. The CDR3 DNA follows: TGTGCCAGCAGCTTAGGCGGGGGGGGGTGGGAGACCCAGTACTTC.

V usage is TRBV7-7 and J usage is TRBJ2-1; TRBD1 or TRBD2 may be the D gene (5 bases each). This CDR3 has 15 residues. Per germline, CDR1 SSHAT and CDR2 FNYEAQ (reference sequence). V lost 5 bases, J lost 6 bases, and 17 bases lay in between. CDR3 in DNA: TGTGCCAGCAGCCCGGGACGTTTCGGTTCCAATGAGCAGTTCTTC. Translation: CASSPGRFGSNEQFF.

This clonotype was picked up many times. The chain has TRBV7-8 and TRBJ1-6, with unresolved D. V was cut by 0 bases and J by 7 bases, with 1 base left in between. CDR1 and CDR2 from the germline V gene are SGHVS and FQNEAQ. There are 12 residues in the CDR3. The CDR3 DNA reads TGTGCCAGCAGCTTAGCGAATTCACCCCTCCACTTT. This translates into CASSLANSPLHF.

Remarks on this clonotype: At one boundary the junction diverges from the germline segment, which might be a read error. The J gene is TRBJ2-7, the V gene TRBV12-3 or TRBV12-4; D may be TRBD1 (6 bases). The CDR3 is 14 amino acids. Here the CDR3 reads CASSIALGAYEQYF. CDR3 DNA: TGTGCCAGCAGTATAGCGTTGGGGGCATACGAGCAGTACTTC.

The chain is built from TRBV7-2 and TRBJ2-7; D may be TRBD2 (5 bases). V lost 2 bases and J 3 bases, leaving 14 bases between the germline ends. CDR3 length: 15 residues. CDR1 is SGHTA and CDR2 is FQGNSA in the germline V gene. CDR3 residues: CASSLRGEGYYEQYF. CDR3 sequence (DNA): TGTGCCAGCAGCTTACGGGGAGAGGGTTACTACGAGCAGTACTTC.

J is TRBJ2-1 and V is TRBV20-1, with unresolved D. V gave up 1 base and J gave up 7 bases, with 14 bases separating them. CDR1 is DFQATT and CDR2 is SNEGSKA in the germline V gene (reference sequence). The CDR3 is made up of 14 amino acids. CDR3 loop: CSARGVVAKNEQFF. CDR3 DNA: TGCAGTGCTAGAGGGGTGGTAGCAAAAAATGAGCAGTTCTTC.

This chain links TRBV11-2 with TRBJ2-1, with 9 bases aligning to TRBD2. V lost 3 bases, J lost 7 bases, and 7 bases stayed unmatched. This CDR3 spans 15 amino acids. The germline V gene has CDR1 SGHAT and CDR2 FQNNGV. CDR3 bases: TGTGCCAGCAGCTTCCTGGCGGGGGGGATTAATGAGCAGTTCTTC. This codes for CASSFLAGGINEQFF.

The chain links TRBV7-4 to TRBJ2-2, with D perhaps TRBD1 (6 bases). V lost 5 bases and J lost 2, with 12 bases in between. The germline V gene has CDR1 SGHVT and CDR2 SQSDAQ. The CDR3 spans 15 residues. CDR3 region: CASSPRGTNTGELFF. For the CDR3, the DNA is TGTGCCAGCAGCCCCAGGGGAACTAACACCGGGGAGCTGTTTTTT.

This sequence joins TRBV4-2 and TRBJ2-7; 15 nucleotides match TRBD2. This CDR3 has 19 residues. Germline-derived CDR1 and CDR2 are LGHNA and YNFKEQ. Losses at the gene ends were 6 bases for V and 2 bases for J; bases not matched to a gene: 14. The CDR3 sequence: CASRTEDSGLAGGAYEQYF. Written as DNA, the CDR3 is TGTGCCAGCAGAACTGAGGATTCGGGACTAGCGGGGGGTGCCTACGAGCAGTACTTC.